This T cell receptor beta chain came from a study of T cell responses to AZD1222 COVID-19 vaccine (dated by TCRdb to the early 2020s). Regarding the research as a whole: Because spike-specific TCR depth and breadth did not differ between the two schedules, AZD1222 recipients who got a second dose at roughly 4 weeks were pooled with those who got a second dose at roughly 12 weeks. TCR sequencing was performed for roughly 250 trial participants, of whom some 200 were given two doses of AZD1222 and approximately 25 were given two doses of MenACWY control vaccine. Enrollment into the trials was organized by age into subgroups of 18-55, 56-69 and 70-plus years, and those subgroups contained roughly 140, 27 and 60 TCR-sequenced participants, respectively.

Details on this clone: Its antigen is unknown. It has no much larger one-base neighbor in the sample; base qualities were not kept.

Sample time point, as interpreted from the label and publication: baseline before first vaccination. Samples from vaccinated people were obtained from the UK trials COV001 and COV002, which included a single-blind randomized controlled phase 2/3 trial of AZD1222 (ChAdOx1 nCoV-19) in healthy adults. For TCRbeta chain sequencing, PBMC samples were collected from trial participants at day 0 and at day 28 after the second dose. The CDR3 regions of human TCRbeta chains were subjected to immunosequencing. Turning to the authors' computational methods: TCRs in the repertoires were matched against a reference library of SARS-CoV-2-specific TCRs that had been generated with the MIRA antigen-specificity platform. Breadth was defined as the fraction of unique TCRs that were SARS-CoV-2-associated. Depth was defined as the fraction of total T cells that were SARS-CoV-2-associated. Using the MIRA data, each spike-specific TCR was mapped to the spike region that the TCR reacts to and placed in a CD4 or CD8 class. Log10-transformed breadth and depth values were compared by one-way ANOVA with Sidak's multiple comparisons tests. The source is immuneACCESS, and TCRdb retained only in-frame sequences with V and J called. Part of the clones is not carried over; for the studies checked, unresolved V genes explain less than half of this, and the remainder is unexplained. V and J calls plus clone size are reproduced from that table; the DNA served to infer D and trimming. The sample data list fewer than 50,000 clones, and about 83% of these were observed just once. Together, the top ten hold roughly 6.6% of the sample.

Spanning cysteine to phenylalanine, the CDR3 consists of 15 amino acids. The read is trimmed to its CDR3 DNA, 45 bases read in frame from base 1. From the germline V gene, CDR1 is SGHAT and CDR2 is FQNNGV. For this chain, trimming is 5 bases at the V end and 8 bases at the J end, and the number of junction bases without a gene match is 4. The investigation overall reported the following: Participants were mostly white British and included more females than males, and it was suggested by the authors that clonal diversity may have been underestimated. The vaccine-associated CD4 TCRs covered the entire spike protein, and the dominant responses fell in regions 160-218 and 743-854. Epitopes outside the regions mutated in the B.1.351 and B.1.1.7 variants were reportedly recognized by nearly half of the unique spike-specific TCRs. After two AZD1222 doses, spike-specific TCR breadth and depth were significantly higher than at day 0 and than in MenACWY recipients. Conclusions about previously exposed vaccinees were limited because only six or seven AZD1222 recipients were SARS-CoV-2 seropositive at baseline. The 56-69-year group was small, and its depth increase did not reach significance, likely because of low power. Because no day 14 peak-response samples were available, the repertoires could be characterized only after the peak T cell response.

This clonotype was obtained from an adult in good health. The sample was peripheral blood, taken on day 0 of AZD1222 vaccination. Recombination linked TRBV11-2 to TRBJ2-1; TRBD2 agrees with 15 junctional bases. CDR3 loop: CASSTGTSGRYEQFF. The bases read TGTGCCAGCAGCACTGGGACTAGCGGGAGGTATGAGCAGTTCTTC.